These 32 T cell receptor beta chains share one sample of origin, sequenced in a study of T cells in localized non-small cell lung cancer. Here immunoSEQ multiplex PCR was the method, and the copy in TCRdb shows in-frame clones only, minus some. In the table there are about 130,000 clones, 70% to 90% of which are singletons. The input for sequencing was peripheral blood, taken before any cancer treatment. These TCRs come from a female donor aged 60 or older with stage I lung adenocarcinoma.

The rearrangement uses TRBV27 and TRBJ2-1; 11 nucleotides line up with TRBD1. Per the germline V gene, CDR1 is MNHEY and CDR2 is SMNVEV (reference sequence). After removal of 3 bases from V and 7 bases from J, the junction contained 2 bases not matched to a gene. This CDR3 is 14 amino acids long. DNA for the CDR3: TGTGCCAGCAGTTTTAGGGACAGGGGGAATGAGCAGTTCTTC. Its translation is CASSFRDRGNEQFF.

In DNA, the CDR3 is TGTGCCAGCAGCGTACAGGGGATTGAGCAGTTCTTC. Translation: CASSVQGIEQFF. V and J are TRBV7-6 and TRBJ2-1; TRBD1 aligns across 7 bases. Per germline, CDR1 SGHVS and CDR2 FNYEAQ. V was clipped by 5 bases and J by 9 bases; unmatched bases: 4. The CDR3 is made up of 12 amino acids.

The chain combines TRBV6-5 with TRBJ2-7, with 10 nucleotides matching TRBD1. Germline CDR1 MNHEY, CDR2 SVGAGI. The CDR3 is made up of 15 amino acids. V lost 6 bases and J lost 1; bases outside the gene matches: 6. The CDR3 spells CASSRQGQGSYEQYF. CDR3 nucleotide sequence: TGTGCCAGCAGCCGCCAGGGACAGGGGTCCTACGAGCAGTACTTC.

V is TRBV10-1 and J is TRBJ2-7, with 9 positions matching TRBD1. The CDR3 runs to 12 residues. Trimming at V came to 10 bases and at J to 1 base, leaving 2 bases not matched to a gene. Germline assignment: CDR1 WNHNN and CDR2 SYGVQD (reference sequence). The CDR3 is CATGQGSYEQYF. The CDR3 bases are TGCGCCACCGGACAGGGGTCCTACGAGCAGTACTTC.

The CDR3: CASSTRKDRGTDTQYF. The CDR3 DNA reads as TGTGCCAGCAGCACCCGTAAGGACAGGGGCACAGATACGCAGTATTTT. The chain employs TRBV5-4 and TRBJ2-3, with 8 positions matching TRBD1. Germline-derived CDR1 and CDR2 are SGHNT and YYREEE (reference sequence). The CDR3 has 16 amino acids. V was clipped by 4 bases and J by 1 base; unmatched bases: 8.

This chain uses TRBV2 with TRBJ2-1; TRBD2 might be the D (6 bases). The CDR3 spans 12 residues. V was clipped by 8 bases and J by 7 bases, with 12 bases between them. Germline loops: CDR1 SNHLY, CDR2 FYNNEI. CDR3 region: CASGGTVNEQFF. The CDR3 nucleotides are TGTGCCAGCGGCGGGACGGTAAATGAGCAGTTCTTC.

The chain uses TRBV6-1 and TRBJ2-7; 9 nucleotides align to TRBD2. Per germline, CDR1 MNHNS and CDR2 SASEGT. Trimming cost V 2 bases and J 6 bases; bases outside gene matches: 2. The CDR3 runs 13 residues. This CDR3 is CASSELTSGEQYF. CDR3 DNA: TGTGCCAGCAGTGAACTGACTAGCGGCGAGCAGTACTTC.

This clone was counted between two and nine times. The chain is built from TRBV7-8 and TRBJ2-7; D unclear. The CDR3 covers 13 residues. CDR1 and CDR2 (germline): SGHVS, FQNEAQ. Trimming shortened V by 1 base and J by 2 bases, and 6 bases separated the two germline ends. The CDR3 DNA sequence: TGTGCCAGCAGCTTAGTACAAACCTACGAGCAGTACTTC. Protein sequence: CASSLVQTYEQYF.

The chain joins TRBV29-1 to TRBJ2-3, with D maybe TRBD2 (6 bases). The CDR3 extends over 17 amino acids. CDR1 SQVTM and CDR2 ANQGSEA come from the germline V gene. Trimming pared 0 bases from V and 0 bases from J, leaving 16 bases between. CDR3 DNA sequence: TGCAGCGTTGAAGATCTTCCTAGCGTTACTAGCACAGATACGCAGTATTTT. Amino acids: CSVEDLPSVTSTDTQYF.

The chain joins TRBV28 to TRBJ2-1; 8 bases match TRBD2. V lost 6 bases and J lost 11; bases outside the gene matches: 9. This CDR3 has 13 residues. Germline V gene data show CDR1 as MDHEN and CDR2 as SYDVKM. CDR3 loop: CASSLSGSWKQFF. The CDR3 DNA follows: TGTGCCAGCAGCCTCAGCGGGAGCTGGAAGCAGTTCTTC. Full variable domain (outside the CDR3, taken from reference TRBV28 and TRBJ2-1): DVKVTQSSRYLVKRTGEKVFLECVQDMDHENMFWYRQDPGLGLRLIYFSYDVKMKEKGDIPEGYSVSREKKERFSLILESASTNQTSMYLCASSLSGSWKQFFGPGTRLTVL.

The V gene is TRBV5-1, the J gene TRBJ1-6; possible D gene TRBD1, 5 bases. V was pared by 4 bases and J by 6 bases, with 11 bases between. The germline V gene encodes CDR1 SGHRS and CDR2 YFSETQ. The CDR3 loop spans 14 amino acids. The CDR3 is CASSPDSPNSPLHF. CDR3 DNA sequence: TGCGCCAGCAGCCCTGACAGCCCTAATTCACCCCTCCACTTT.

This chain uses TRBV21-1 with TRBJ2-7; the D call of TRBD1 is as the table states it, not checked on the DNA. TRBV21-1 corresponds to a pseudogene. The CDR3 runs 16 residues. The CDR3 loop is CASSKAQGQTSYEQYF. The DNA of the CDR3 is TGTGCCAGCAGCAAAGCTCAAGGACAAACCTCCTACGAGCAGTACTTC.

The V gene is TRBV28, the J gene TRBJ2-1; 9 bases fit TRBD2. CDR1 and CDR2 from the germline V gene are MDHEN and SYDVKM. CDR3 length equals 15 residues. J lost 0 bases, V lost 7 bases, and 4 bases had no gene match. Written as DNA, the CDR3 is TGTGCCAGCACCCTAGCGGGGACCTCCTACAATGAGCAGTTCTTC. It is translated as CASTLAGTSYNEQFF.

The chain uses TRBV11-3 and TRBJ2-1, with TRBD1 identical over 9 bases. Per germline, CDR1 SGHNT and CDR2 YENEEA. This CDR3 spans 15 amino acids. The trim removed 2 bases at V and 6 bases at J, leaving 5 bases unmatched. The CDR3 protein is CASSLSGTGLNEQFF. In DNA form, the CDR3 reads TGTGCCAGCAGCTTATCCGGGACAGGGCTCAATGAGCAGTTCTTC.

The chain combines TRBV5-6 with TRBJ1-2; unclear D gene. V lost 2 bases to trimming and J lost 1 base, with 9 bases between them. The length of the CDR3 is 14 residues. Germline values: CDR1 SGHDT, CDR2 YYEEEE. DNA of the CDR3: TGTGCCAGCAGCTTCCCTACAGTTAACTATGGCTACACCTTC. Its translation is CASSFPTVNYGYTF.

By share, this clone ranks as medium-sized. The chain combines TRBV4-1 with TRBJ2-2; D possibly matches TRBD1 or TRBD2 (5 bases each). CDR1 and CDR2 from the germline V gene are MGHRA and YSYEKL. Trimming stripped 0 bases from V and 0 bases from J, with 8 bases between. This CDR3 is built from 16 residues. The CDR3 region is CASSQETGPNTGELFF. The CDR3 region has the DNA TGCGCCAGCAGCCAAGAGACGGGACCGAACACCGGGGAGCTGTTTTTT.

As for this clone: Other nucleotide sequences from this sample produce the same CDR3. The V and J genes are TRBV29-1 and TRBJ1-5; possible D gene TRBD1, 5 bases. V lost 4 bases and J 0 bases, leaving 7 bases between the germline ends. This CDR3 spans 13 amino acids. Germline V gene sequence: CDR1 SQVTM, CDR2 ANQGSEA. CDR3 sequence: CSVGQTSNQPQHF. CDR3 sequence (DNA): TGCAGCGTTGGACAGACTAGCAATCAGCCCCAGCATTTT.

V usage is TRBV27 and J usage is TRBJ2-5, with 7 nucleotides matching TRBD2. Germline V gene data show CDR1 as MNHEY and CDR2 as SMNVEV (reference sequence). CDR3 length: 15 residues. Trimming took 6 bases from V and 4 from J; bases not matched to a gene: 11. CDR3: CASRAGELALETQYF. As DNA, the CDR3 is TGTGCCAGCAGGGCCGGGGAACTAGCGCTAGAGACCCAGTACTTC.

The CDR3 nucleotides are TGTGCCAGCCAACGAAAGGACAGCCCAGTAGCAAAGATATACGAGCAGTACTTC. Protein sequence: CASQRKDSPVAKIYEQYF. The chain joins TRBV27 to TRBJ2-7; maybe TRBD1 (6 bases). Germline V CDR1 and CDR2: MNHEY, SMNVEV (reference sequence). Trimming removed 8 bases from V and 4 bases from J, with 30 bases in between. This CDR3 region has 18 residues.

The genes are TRBV28 and TRBJ2-7; TRBD2 matches 8 bases. The CDR3 runs to 15 residues. In germline, CDR1 is MDHEN, CDR2 SYDVKM. J lost 2 bases, V lost 6 bases, and 9 bases had no gene match. The CDR3 spells CASRKTGTRAYEQYF. The CDR3 DNA reads as TGTGCCAGCAGAAAAACCGGGACTAGAGCCTACGAGCAGTACTTC. Looking up the rest from reference TRBV28 and TRBJ2-7 gives the full variable domain: DVKVTQSSRYLVKRTGEKVFLECVQDMDHENMFWYRQDPGLGLRLIYFSYDVKMKEKGDIPEGYSVSREKKERFSLILESASTNQTSMYLCASRKTGTRAYEQYFGPGTRLTVT.

This clone was recorded once. The DNA for the CDR3 is TGTGCCAGCAGTCTTCAGGAGGGGGATACGCAGTATTTT. It translates to CASSLQEGDTQYF. The rearrangement uses TRBV2 and TRBJ2-3, with a tentative D call TRBD2 (6 bases). Germline loops: CDR1 SNHLY, CDR2 FYNNEI. This CDR3 comprises 13 residues. The V gene lost 5 bases and the J gene lost 6 bases, with 12 bases spanning the gap.

The chain recombines TRBV30 with TRBJ2-4; D possibly corresponds to TRBD1 (5 bases). The CDR3 is made up of 13 amino acids. Germline CDR1 reads GTSNPN; CDR2 reads SVGIG (reference sequence). DNA for the CDR3: TGTGCGCTCGGCAGGGAAGGCAAAAACATTCAGTACTTC. Protein sequence: CALGREGKNIQYF.

The genes are TRBV11-2 and TRBJ2-1, with D possibly being TRBD2 (5 bases). There are 16 residues in the CDR3. Germline V gene lookup returns CDR1 SGHAT and CDR2 FQNNGV. V was clipped by 2 bases and J by 4 bases, with 15 bases between them. In DNA, the CDR3 is TGTGCCAGCAGCTTAAAACTTGGACTTATATACAATGAGCAGTTCTTC. It specifies CASSLKLGLIYNEQFF.

This sequence joins TRBV19 and TRBJ2-3; 8 nucleotides line up with TRBD2. With V trimmed by 4 bases and J by 0 bases, 0 bases remained unmatched. The CDR3 loop spans 14 amino acids. Germline V gene sequence: CDR1 LNHDA, CDR2 SQIVND (reference sequence). The CDR3 region is CASSTSGSTDTQYF. The CDR3 DNA sequence: TGTGCCAGTAGTACTAGCGGGAGCACAGATACGCAGTATTTT.

The rearrangement joins TRBV30 to TRBJ2-3; D unresolved. V lost 1 base, J lost 6 bases, and 8 bases lay in between. Germline assignment: CDR1 GTSNPN and CDR2 SVGIG (reference sequence). The CDR3 has 12 residues. The CDR3 loop is CAWSDPGDTQYF. The CDR3 DNA follows: TGTGCCTGGAGTGACCCCGGCGATACGCAGTATTTT.

This clone occurred a few times. This rearrangement joins TRBV18 to TRBJ2-1, with no clear D. Trimming removed 2 bases at V and 5 bases at J, with 13 bases between. Germline V lookup: CDR1 KGHSH, CDR2 LQKENI. The CDR3 has 15 residues. In DNA, the CDR3 is TGTGCCAGCTCACCAGAAAGCGCCAGAAACAATGAGCAGTTCTTC. Its protein is CASSPESARNNEQFF.

The rearrangement uses TRBV30 and TRBJ1-5; D gene unclear. Germline V gene sequence: CDR1 GTSNPN, CDR2 SVGIG (reference sequence). The length of the CDR3 is 13 residues. V dropped 2 bases and J dropped 7 bases, with 12 bases sitting between them. The CDR3 protein is CAWSLQRGQPQHF. The CDR3 DNA reads as TGTGCCTGGAGTTTACAGCGAGGACAGCCCCAGCATTTT.

This rearrangement joins TRBV10-2 to TRBJ2-1, with TRBD2 matching over 9 bases. CDR3 length: 15 residues. CDR1 is WSHSY, CDR2 SAAADI, per germline. The J segment lost 4 bases and the V segment lost 2 bases, leaving 3 bases of the junction unmatched. CDR3 residues: CASSEDSGRYNEQFF. The CDR3 DNA reads as TGCGCCAGCAGTGAGGATAGCGGGAGATACAATGAGCAGTTCTTC.

This clone was seen ten or more times. The chain links TRBV2 to TRBJ2-1; D is unresolved. In germline, CDR1 is SNHLY, CDR2 FYNNEI. The CDR3 consists of 13 residues. V dropped 2 bases and J dropped 5 bases, with 7 bases sitting between them. CDR3 in DNA: TGTGCCAGCAGTGAATGGTTCGACAATGAGCAGTTCTTC. It translates to CASSEWFDNEQFF.

The chain is built from TRBV28 and TRBJ1-5; 7 positions agree with TRBD1. This CDR3 is built from 17 residues. Germline assignment: CDR1 MDHEN and CDR2 SYDVKM. V shed 2 bases and J 0 bases; nucleotides not matched to a gene: 7. The CDR3, as DNA: TGTGCCAGCAGTTTAGCGGCAGGGGGTAATAGCAATCAGCCCCAGCATTTT. It codes for CASSLAAGGNSNQPQHF.

The chain joins TRBV5-4 to TRBJ2-1; 11 positions match TRBD2. CDR1 and CDR2 (germline): SGHNT, YYREEE (reference sequence). CDR3 length equals 15 residues. With 5 bases clipped from V and 3 bases from J, the junction kept 4 bases outside the gene matches. The DNA of the CDR3 is TGTGCCAGCAGGACCGGGACTAGCGGCTACAATGAGCAGTTCTTC. This codes for CASRTGTSGYNEQFF.

The gene calls are TRBV2 and TRBJ2-7; D might be TRBD1 or TRBD2, each matching 5 bases. CDR1 is SNHLY and CDR2 is FYNNEI in the germline V gene. V was cut by 8 bases and J by 2 bases, with 16 bases left in between. The CDR3 totals 14 residues. This chain's CDR3 is CASSSGTETYEQYF. The CDR3 nucleotides read TGTGCCAGCTCATCCGGGACCGAAACCTACGAGCAGTACTTC.